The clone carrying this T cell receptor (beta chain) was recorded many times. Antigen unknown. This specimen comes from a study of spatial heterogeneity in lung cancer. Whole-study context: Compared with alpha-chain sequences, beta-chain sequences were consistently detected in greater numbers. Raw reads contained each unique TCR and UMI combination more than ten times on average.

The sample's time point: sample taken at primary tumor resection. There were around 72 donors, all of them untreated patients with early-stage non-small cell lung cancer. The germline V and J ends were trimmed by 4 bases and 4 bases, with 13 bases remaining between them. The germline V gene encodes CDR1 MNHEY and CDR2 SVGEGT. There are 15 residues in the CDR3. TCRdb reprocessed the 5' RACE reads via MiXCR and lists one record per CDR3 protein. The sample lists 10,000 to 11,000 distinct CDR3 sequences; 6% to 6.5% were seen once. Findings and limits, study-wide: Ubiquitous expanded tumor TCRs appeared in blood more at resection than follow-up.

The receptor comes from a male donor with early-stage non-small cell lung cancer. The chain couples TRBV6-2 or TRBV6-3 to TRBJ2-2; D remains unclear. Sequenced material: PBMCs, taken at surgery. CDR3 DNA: TGTGCCAGCAGTTGGGTGCGTCCGGGCACCGGGGAGCTGTTTTTT. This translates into CASSWVRPGTGELFF.